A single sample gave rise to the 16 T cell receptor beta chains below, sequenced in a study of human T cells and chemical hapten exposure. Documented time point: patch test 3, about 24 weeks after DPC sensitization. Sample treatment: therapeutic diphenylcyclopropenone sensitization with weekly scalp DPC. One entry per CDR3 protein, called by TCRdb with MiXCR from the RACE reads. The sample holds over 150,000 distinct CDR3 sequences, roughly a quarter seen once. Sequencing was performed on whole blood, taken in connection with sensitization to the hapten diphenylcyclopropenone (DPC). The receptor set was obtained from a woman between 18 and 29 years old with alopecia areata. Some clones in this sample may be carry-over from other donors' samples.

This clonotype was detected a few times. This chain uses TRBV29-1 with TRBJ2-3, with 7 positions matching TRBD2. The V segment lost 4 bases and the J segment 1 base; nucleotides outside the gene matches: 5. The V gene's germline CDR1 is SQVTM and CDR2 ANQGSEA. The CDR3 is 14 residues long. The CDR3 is CSVGGRGGTDTQYF. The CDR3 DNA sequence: TGCAGCGTTGGGGGCCGGGGGGGCACAGATACGCAGTATTTT.

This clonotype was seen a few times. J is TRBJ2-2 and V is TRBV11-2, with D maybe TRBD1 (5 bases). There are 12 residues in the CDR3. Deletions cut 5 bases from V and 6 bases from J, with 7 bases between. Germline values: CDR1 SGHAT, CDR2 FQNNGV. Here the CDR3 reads CASSPQAGELFF. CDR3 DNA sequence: TGTGCCAGCAGCCCACAGGCCGGGGAGCTGTTTTTT.

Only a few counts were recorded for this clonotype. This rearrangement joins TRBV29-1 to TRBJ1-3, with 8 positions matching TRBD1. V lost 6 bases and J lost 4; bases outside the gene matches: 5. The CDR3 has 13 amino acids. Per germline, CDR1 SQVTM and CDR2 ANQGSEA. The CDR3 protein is CSVQGAQGNTIYF. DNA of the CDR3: TGCAGCGTGCAGGGGGCCCAAGGAAACACCATATATTTT.

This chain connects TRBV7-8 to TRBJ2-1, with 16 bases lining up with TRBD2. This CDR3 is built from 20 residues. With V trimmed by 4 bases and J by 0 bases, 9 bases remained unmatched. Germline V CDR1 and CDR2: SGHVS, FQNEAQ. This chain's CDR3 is CASSSMGLAGGWGSYNEQFF. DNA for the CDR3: TGTGCCAGCAGCTCCATGGGACTAGCGGGAGGGTGGGGCTCCTACAATGAGCAGTTCTTC.

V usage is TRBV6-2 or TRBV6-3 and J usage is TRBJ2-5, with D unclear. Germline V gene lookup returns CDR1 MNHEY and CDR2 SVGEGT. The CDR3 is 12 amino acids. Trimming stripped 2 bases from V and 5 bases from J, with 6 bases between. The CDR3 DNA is TGTGCCAGCAGTTACGGGTGGGAGACCCAGTACTTC. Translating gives CASSYGWETQYF.

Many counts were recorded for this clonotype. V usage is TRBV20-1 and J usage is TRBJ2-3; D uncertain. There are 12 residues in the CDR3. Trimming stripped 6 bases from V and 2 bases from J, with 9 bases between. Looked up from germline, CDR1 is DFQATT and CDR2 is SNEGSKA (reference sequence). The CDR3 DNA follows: TGCAGTGCCCCTCGACTCACAGATACGCAGTATTTT. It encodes CSAPRLTDTQYF.

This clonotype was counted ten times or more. The CDR3 region is CASSLAEAFF. CDR3 sequence (DNA): TGTGCCAGCAGCTTAGCTGAAGCTTTCTTT. The chain has TRBV7-2 and TRBJ1-1; no clear D gene. Trimming pared 0 bases from V and 7 bases from J, leaving 0 bases between. The germline V gene encodes CDR1 SGHTA and CDR2 FQGNSA. The length of the CDR3 is 10 residues.

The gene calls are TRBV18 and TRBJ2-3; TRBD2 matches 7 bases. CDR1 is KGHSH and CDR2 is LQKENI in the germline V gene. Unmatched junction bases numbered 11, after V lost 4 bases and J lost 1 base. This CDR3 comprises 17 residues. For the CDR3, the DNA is TGTGCCAGCTCACACTCCCTTTCAGCGGGGCGCACAGATACGCAGTATTTT. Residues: CASSHSLSAGRTDTQYF.

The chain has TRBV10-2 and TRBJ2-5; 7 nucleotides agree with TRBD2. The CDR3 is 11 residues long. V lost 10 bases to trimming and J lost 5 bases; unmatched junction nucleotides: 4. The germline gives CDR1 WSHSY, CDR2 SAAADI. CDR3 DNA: TGCGCCACAGCGGGGTCGGAGACCCAGTACTTC. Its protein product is CATAGSETQYF.

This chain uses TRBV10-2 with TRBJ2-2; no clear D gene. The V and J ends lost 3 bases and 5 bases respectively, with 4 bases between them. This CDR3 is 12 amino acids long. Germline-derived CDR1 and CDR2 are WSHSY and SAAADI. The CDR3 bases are TGCGCCAGCAGTGACGGGACCGGGGAGCTGTTTTTT. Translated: CASSDGTGELFF.

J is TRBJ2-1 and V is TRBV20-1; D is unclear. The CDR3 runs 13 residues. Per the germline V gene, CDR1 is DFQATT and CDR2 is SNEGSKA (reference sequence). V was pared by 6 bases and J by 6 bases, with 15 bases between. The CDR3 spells CSAPDPHLNEQFF. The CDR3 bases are TGCAGTGCCCCGGACCCACACCTCAATGAGCAGTTCTTC.

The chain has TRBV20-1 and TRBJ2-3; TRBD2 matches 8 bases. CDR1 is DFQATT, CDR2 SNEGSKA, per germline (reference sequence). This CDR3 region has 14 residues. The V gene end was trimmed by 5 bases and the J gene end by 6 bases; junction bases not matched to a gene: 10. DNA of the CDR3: TGCAGTGCTCGACTCGGGAGGGCCAGGGATACGCAGTATTTT. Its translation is CSARLGRARDTQYF.

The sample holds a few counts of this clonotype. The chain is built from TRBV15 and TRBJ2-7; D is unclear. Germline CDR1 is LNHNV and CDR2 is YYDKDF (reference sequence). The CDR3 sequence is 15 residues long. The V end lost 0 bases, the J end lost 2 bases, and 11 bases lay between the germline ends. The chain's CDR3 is CATSRDFGQAYEQYF. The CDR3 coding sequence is TGTGCCACCAGCAGAGATTTTGGGCAGGCCTACGAGCAGTACTTC.

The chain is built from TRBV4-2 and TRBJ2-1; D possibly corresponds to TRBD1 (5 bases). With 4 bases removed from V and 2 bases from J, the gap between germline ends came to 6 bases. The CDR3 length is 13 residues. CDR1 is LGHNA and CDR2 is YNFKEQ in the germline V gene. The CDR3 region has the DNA TGTGCCAGCAGCCGGACAACCTACAATGAGCAGTTCTTC. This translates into CASSRTTYNEQFF.

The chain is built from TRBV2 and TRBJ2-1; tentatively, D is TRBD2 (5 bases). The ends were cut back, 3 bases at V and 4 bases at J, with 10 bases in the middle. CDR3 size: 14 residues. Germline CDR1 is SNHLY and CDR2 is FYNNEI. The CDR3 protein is CASSDGDLYNEQFF. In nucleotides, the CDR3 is TGTGCCAGCAGTGACGGGGATCTTTACAATGAGCAGTTCTTC.

For the CDR3, the DNA is TGTGCCAGCAGCGTATCGGGGACAGGAGGGTCCGAGCAGTACTTC. Its translation is CASSVSGTGGSEQYF. The chain combines TRBV9 with TRBJ2-7; 8 positions match TRBD1. In germline, CDR1 is SGDLS, CDR2 YYNGEE. There are 15 residues in the CDR3. V dropped 1 base and J dropped 6; count of bases not matched to a gene: 9.